This T cell receptor (beta chain) originates from a study of T cell changes during pregnancy in multiple sclerosis. This clone came up once. The CDR3 totals 16 residues. CDR1 and CDR2 from the germline V gene are SGHTA and FQGNSA. Deletions cut 6 bases from V and 0 bases from J, with 18 bases between. Generated by immunoSEQ multiplex PCR, the TCRdb table keeps only in-frame clones and is missing some. Counted here are fewer than 35,000 clones, approximately 90% occurring once; the ten biggest clones make up 4.3%. The genes are TRBV7-2 and TRBJ2-7, with D possibly being TRBD1 (6 bases). Source: CD8+ T cells from peripheral blood mononuclear cells, taken in the second trimester of pregnancy. The source is a female donor with multiple sclerosis, enrolled in a pregnancy study. Here the CDR3 reads CASSLGSRGVSYEQYF. The CDR3 bases are TGTGCCAGCAGTCTCGGGTCCAGGGGCGTCTCCTACGAGCAGTACTTC.